This T cell receptor beta chain was retrieved from a study of T cell repertoires in aging, cancer and after chemotherapy. Whole-study context: Pre- and post-chemotherapy samples were paired from chronic lymphocytic leukemia patients treated with fludarabine- or bendamustine-based regimens. Study-wide points: Immunological memory after chemotherapy cannot be judged from the repertoire data. Compared with age-matched healthy donors, untreated hematological or solid cancer patients showed higher blood TCR clonality. Thymic emigration or peripheral T cell expansion may be impaired by lymphoid organ infiltration in hematological cancer.

Losses at the gene ends were 4 bases for V and 2 bases for J; bases not matched to a gene: 4. The CDR3 is made up of 14 amino acids. Per the germline V gene, CDR1 is LNHDA and CDR2 is SQIVND (reference sequence). This clonotype is termed medium-sized (0.01 to 0.1%). The antigen is unknown. TRB rearrangements spanning V, D and J were amplified using mixed TRB-A/B primers. TCRdb re-called the multiplex PCR reads with MiXCR, one entry per CDR3 protein. The sample contains about 1,200 distinct CDR3 sequences, roughly 26% of which appear only once. Amplification of TCR beta used genomic DNA extracted from peripheral blood.

The TCR was taken from a human donor with a blood cancer. The sample comprised blood. The V gene is TRBV19, the J gene TRBJ2-7; 8 bases align to TRBD2. CDR3 in DNA: TGTGCCAGTAGTACTACGGGGGGGGCCTACGAGCAGTACTTC. This codes for CASSTTGGAYEQYF.